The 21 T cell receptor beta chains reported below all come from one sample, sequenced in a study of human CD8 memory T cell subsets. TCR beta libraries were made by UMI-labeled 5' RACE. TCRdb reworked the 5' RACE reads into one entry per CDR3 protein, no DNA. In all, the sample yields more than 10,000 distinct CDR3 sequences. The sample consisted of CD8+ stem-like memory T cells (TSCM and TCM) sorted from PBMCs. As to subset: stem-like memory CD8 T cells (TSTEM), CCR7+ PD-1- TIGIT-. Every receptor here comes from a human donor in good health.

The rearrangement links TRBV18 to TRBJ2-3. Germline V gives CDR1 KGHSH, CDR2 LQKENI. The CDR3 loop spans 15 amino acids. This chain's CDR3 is CASSPSLSGTDTQYF.

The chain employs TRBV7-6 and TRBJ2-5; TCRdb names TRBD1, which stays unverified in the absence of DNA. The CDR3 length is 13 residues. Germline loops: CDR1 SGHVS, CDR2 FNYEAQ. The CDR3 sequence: CASSPQGWETQYF.

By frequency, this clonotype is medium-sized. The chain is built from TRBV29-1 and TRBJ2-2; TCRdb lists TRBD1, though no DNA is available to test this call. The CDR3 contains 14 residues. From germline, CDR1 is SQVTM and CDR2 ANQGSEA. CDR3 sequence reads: CSVVGPGTPGELFF.

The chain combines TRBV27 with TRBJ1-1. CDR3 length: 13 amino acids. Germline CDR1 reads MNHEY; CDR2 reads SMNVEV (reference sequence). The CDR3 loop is CASSLSRSSEAFF.

CDR3: CASRDSWETQYF. The V call is TRBV28, the J call TRBJ2-5; checking the TCRdb D call of TRBD1 is not possible without DNA. Looked up from germline, CDR1 is MDHEN and CDR2 is SYDVKM. This CDR3 region has 12 residues. Looking up the rest from reference TRBV28 and TRBJ2-5 gives the full variable domain: DVKVTQSSRYLVKRTGEKVFLECVQDMDHENMFWYRQDPGLGLRLIYFSYDVKMKEKGDIPEGYSVSREKKERFSLILESASTNQTSMYLCASRDSWETQYFGPGTRLLVL.

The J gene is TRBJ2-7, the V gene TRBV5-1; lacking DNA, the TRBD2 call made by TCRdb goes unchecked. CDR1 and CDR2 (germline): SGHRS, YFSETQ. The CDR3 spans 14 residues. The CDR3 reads CASSPRWETYEQYF.

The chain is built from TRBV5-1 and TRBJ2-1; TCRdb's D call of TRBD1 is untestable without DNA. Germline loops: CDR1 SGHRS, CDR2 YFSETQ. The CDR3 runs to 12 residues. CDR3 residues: CASRVGNNEQFF. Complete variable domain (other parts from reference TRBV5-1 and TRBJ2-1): KAGVTQTPRYLIKTRGQQVTLSCSPISGHRSVSWYQQTPGQGLQFLFEYFSETQRNKGNFPGRFSGRQFSNSRSEMNVSTLELGDSALYLCASRVGNNEQFFGPGTRLTVL.

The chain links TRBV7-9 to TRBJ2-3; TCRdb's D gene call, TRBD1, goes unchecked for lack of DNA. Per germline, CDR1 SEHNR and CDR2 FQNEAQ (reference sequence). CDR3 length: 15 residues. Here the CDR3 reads CASSYPGQGTDTQYF. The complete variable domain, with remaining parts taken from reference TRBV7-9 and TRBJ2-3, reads DTGVSQNPRHKITKRGQNVTFRCDPISEHNRLYWYRQTLGQGPEFLTYFQNEAQLEKSRLLSDRFSAERPKGSFSTLEIQRTEQGDSAMYLCASSYPGQGTDTQYFGPGTRLTVL.

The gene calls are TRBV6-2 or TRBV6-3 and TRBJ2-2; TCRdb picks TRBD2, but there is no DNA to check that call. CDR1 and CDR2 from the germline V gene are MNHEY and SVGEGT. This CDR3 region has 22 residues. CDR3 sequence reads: CASSYNPLAGENHIANTGELFF.

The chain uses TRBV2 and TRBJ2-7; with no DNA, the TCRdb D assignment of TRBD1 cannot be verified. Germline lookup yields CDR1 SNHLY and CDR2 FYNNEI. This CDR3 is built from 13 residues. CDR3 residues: CASSDRVTDEQYF. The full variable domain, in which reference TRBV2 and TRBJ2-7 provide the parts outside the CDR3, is EPEVTQTPSHQVTQMGQEVILRCVPISNHLYFYWYRQILGQKVEFLVSFYNNEISEKSEIFDDQFSVERPDGSNFTLKIRSTKLEDSAMYFCASSDRVTDEQYFGPGTRLTVT.

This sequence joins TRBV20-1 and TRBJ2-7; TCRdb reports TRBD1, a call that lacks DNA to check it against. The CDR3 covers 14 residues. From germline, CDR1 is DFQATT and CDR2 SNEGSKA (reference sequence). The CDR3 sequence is CSASNWGDSYEQYF.

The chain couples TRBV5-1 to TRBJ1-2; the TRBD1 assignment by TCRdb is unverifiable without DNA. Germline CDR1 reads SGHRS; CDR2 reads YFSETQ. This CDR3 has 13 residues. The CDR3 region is CASSLGQLYGYTF.

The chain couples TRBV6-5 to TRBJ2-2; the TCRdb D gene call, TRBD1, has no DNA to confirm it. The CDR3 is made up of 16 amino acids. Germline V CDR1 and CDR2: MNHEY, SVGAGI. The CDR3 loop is CASSYSGQGLSGELFF.

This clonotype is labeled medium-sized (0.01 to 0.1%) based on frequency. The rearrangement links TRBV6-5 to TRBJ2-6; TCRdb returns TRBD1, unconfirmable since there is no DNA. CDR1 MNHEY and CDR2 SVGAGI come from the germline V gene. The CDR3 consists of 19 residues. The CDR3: CASSSRDGTGASGANVLTF.

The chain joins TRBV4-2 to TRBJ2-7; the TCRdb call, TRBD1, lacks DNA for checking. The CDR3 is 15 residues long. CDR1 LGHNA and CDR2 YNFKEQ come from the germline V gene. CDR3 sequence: CASSQDRDAQGEQYF.

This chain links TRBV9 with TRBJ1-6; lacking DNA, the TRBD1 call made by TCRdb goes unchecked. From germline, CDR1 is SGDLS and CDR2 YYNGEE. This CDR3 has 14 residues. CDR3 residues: CASSDGQGYSPLHF.

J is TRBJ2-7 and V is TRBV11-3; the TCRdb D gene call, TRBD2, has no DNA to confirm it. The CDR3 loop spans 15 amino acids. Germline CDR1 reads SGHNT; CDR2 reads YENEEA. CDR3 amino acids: CASSTVQAGVYEQYF. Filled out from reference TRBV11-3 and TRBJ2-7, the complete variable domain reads EAGVVQSPRYKIIEKKQPVAFWCNPISGHNTLYWYLQNLGQGPELLIRYENEEAVDDSQLPKDRFSAERLKGVDSTLKIQPAELGDSAVYLCASSTVQAGVYEQYFGPGTRLTVT.

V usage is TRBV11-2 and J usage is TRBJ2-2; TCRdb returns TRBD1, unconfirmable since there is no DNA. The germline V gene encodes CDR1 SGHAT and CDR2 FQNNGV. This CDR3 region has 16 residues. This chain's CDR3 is CASSGQTGGTAGELFF.

CDR3 protein: CASSQGQTSFPYTGELFF. This chain uses TRBV3-1 with TRBJ2-2; TCRdb lists TRBD2, though no DNA is available to test this call. Looked up from germline, CDR1 is LGHDT and CDR2 is YNNKEL (reference sequence). The CDR3 consists of 18 residues.

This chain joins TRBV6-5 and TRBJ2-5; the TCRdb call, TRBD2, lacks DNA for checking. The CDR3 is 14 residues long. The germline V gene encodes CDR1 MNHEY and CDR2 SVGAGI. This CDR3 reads CASSYGAGPETQYF.

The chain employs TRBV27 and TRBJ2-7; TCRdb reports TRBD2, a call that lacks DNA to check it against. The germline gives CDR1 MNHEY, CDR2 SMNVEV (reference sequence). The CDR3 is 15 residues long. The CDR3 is CASSPVGLAVYEQYF.